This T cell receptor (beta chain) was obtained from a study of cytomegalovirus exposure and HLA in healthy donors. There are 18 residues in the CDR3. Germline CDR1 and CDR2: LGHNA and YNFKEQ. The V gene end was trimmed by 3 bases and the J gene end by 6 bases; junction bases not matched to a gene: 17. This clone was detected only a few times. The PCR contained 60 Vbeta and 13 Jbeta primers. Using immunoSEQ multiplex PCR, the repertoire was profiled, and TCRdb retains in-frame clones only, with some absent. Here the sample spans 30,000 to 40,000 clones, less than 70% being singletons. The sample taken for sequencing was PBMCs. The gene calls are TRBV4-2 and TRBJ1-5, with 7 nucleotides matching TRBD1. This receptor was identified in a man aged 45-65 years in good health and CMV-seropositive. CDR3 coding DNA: TGTGCCAGCAGCCATGAAATGGCAGGGGGTCCAAGCTCTCAGCCCCAGCATTTT. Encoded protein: CASSHEMAGGPSSQPQHF.